The 28 T cell receptor beta chains presented below share a single source sample, sequenced in a study of blood T cell repertoires in COVID-19. Using immunoSEQ multiplex PCR, the repertoire was profiled, and TCRdb retains in-frame clones only, with some absent. The sample shows over 25,000 clones, roughly 79% of them seen only once. The specimen was peripheral blood. The receptors were sampled from a man aged 80 or over with active or convalescent COVID-19.

This clone was seen a few times. The chain has TRBV5-5 and TRBJ1-4, with D possibly matching TRBD1 (6 bases). This CDR3 comprises 13 residues. Germline V gene sequence: CDR1 SGHKS, CDR2 YYEKEE (reference sequence). The V end lost 4 bases, the J end lost 4 bases, and 8 bases lay between the germline ends. The CDR3 DNA reads TGTGCCAGCAGCCTACAGGGTAATGAAAAACTGTTTTTT. It yields the protein CASSLQGNEKLFF.

The chain uses TRBV28 and TRBJ2-7; D possibly corresponds to TRBD1 (5 bases). V lost 4 bases to trimming and J lost 1 base, with 14 bases between them. CDR3 size: 15 residues. Germline values: CDR1 MDHEN, CDR2 SYDVKM. The CDR3 region is CASSYTGAPSYEQYF. For the CDR3, the DNA is TGTGCCAGCAGTTACACAGGCGCCCCATCCTACGAGCAGTACTTC.

DNA for the CDR3: TGTGCCAGCTCACCACAAGAGGGTTCAAATGAGCAGTTCTTC. It encodes CASSPQEGSNEQFF. The V and J genes are TRBV18 and TRBJ2-1, with a weak D call TRBD2 (5 bases). This CDR3 is built from 14 residues. The V and J ends lost 1 base and 7 bases respectively, with 11 bases between them. CDR1 is KGHSH, CDR2 LQKENI, per germline.

The chain recombines TRBV29-1 with TRBJ2-7, with 7 positions matching TRBD1. Germline V CDR1 and CDR2: SQVTM, ANQGSEA. With 4 bases clipped from V and 1 base from J, the junction kept 13 bases outside the gene matches. The CDR3 has 16 residues. The CDR3 DNA follows: TGCAGCGTTGTAGTGGGCCAAGGGGGCAGGTCCTACGAGCAGTACTTC. Translating it yields CSVVVGQGGRSYEQYF.

Remarks on this clone: The same CDR3 also results from other DNA sequences found in this sample. The chain uses TRBV24-1 and TRBJ1-4; 8 bases align to TRBD1. V was pared by 4 bases and J by 2 bases, with 11 bases of the junction left unmatched. This CDR3 spans 18 amino acids. Germline lookup yields CDR1 KGHDR and CDR2 SFDVKD. For the CDR3, the DNA is TGTGCCACCAGTGAAGGACAGGGCCCTGTTGCGACTAATGAAAAACTGTTTTTT. Translating gives CATSEGQGPVATNEKLFF.

The chain employs TRBV6-5 and TRBJ1-1; tentative D call: TRBD1 (6 bases). The germline CDR1 and CDR2 sequences are MNHEY and SVGAGI. V lost 6 bases and J 4 bases, leaving 15 bases between the germline ends. The CDR3 spans 14 residues. The CDR3 sequence: CASRRGGLGTEAFF. The DNA for the CDR3 is TGTGCCAGCAGGAGGGGGGGGCTCGGCACTGAAGCTTTCTTT.

The V gene is TRBV19, the J gene TRBJ1-1; 7 bases line up with TRBD1. Germline CDR1 and CDR2: LNHDA and SQIVND (reference sequence). V lost 6 bases and J lost 3; bases outside the gene matches: 4. The CDR3 is 13 residues long. This chain's CDR3 is CASSTGVYTEAFF. CDR3 bases: TGTGCCAGTAGCACAGGGGTTTACACTGAAGCTTTCTTT.

The chain carries TRBV5-5 and TRBJ2-7, with 8 nucleotides matching TRBD1. The CDR3 contains 14 residues. CDR1 SGHKS and CDR2 YYEKEE come from the germline V gene (reference sequence). With V trimmed by 2 bases and J by 5 bases, 6 bases remained unmatched. The DNA of the CDR3 is TGTGCCAGCAGCTTTCGGACAGGGCCCCACGAGCAGTACTTC. As protein: CASSFRTGPHEQYF.

The rearrangement joins TRBV3-1 (or the pseudogene TRBV3-2) to TRBJ1-1; 7 positions match TRBD1. This CDR3 comprises 14 residues. V trimming: 0 bases; J trimming: 4 bases; junction bases outside the gene matches: 2. Germline CDR1 is LGHDT and CDR2 is YNNKEL (reference sequence). CDR3 bases: TGTGCCAGCAGCCAAGACTCAGGGGGCACTGAAGCTTTCTTT. Translating it yields CASSQDSGGTEAFF.

This rearrangement joins TRBV30 to TRBJ1-5; D remains ambiguous. The CDR3 has 17 residues. Germline V gene sequence: CDR1 GTSNPN, CDR2 SVGIG (reference sequence). The V gene lost 4 bases and the J gene lost 0 bases, with 19 bases spanning the gap. The CDR3 nucleotides are TGTGCCTGGAACTCTTCAGAGGGCCCCTTTAGCAATCAGCCCCAGCATTTT. Protein: CAWNSSEGPFSNQPQHF.

The table lists this clone with a few counts. The rearrangement joins TRBV3-1 (or the pseudogene TRBV3-2) to TRBJ1-4; 8 bases fit TRBD1. Losses at the gene ends were 4 bases for V and 0 bases for J; bases not matched to a gene: 7. There are 17 residues in the CDR3. In germline, CDR1 is LGHDT, CDR2 YNNKEL (reference sequence). As DNA, the CDR3 is TGTGCCAGCAGCCCTCACAGGGGGGTCGCAACTAATGAAAAACTGTTTTTT. It yields the protein CASSPHRGVATNEKLFF.

A few counts support this clone. The CDR3 protein is CASSKLTSGPRTSTDTQYF. The CDR3 nucleotides are TGCGCCAGCAGCAAACTTACTAGCGGTCCTCGGACTAGCACAGATACGCAGTATTTT. The rearrangement joins TRBV5-1 to TRBJ2-3, with TRBD2 identical over 8 bases. CDR3 size: 19 residues. Unmatched junction bases numbered 16, after V lost 4 bases and J lost 0 bases. The germline V gene has CDR1 SGHRS and CDR2 YFSETQ.

The chain joins TRBV28 to TRBJ2-7; D is possibly TRBD1 (6 bases). Trimming shortened V by 5 bases and J by 2 bases, and 13 bases separated the two germline ends. The germline V gene encodes CDR1 MDHEN and CDR2 SYDVKM. The CDR3 is 14 amino acids. The CDR3 coding sequence is TGTGCCAGCAGTCTCAACAGGGTGCCCTACGAGCAGTACTTC. This gives the protein CASSLNRVPYEQYF. Full variable domain (missing parts from reference TRBV28 and TRBJ2-7): DVKVTQSSRYLVKRTGEKVFLECVQDMDHENMFWYRQDPGLGLRLIYFSYDVKMKEKGDIPEGYSVSREKKERFSLILESASTNQTSMYLCASSLNRVPYEQYFGPGTRLTVT.

V and J are TRBV5-4 and TRBJ2-1; the match to TRBD1 covers 9 bases. The germline V gene has CDR1 SGHNT and CDR2 YYREEE (reference sequence). The CDR3 is made up of 15 amino acids. After removal of 0 bases from V and 4 bases from J, the junction contained 2 bases not matched to a gene. The CDR3 loop is CASSLETGGYNEQFF. In nucleotides, the CDR3 is TGTGCCAGCAGCTTGGAGACAGGGGGTTACAATGAGCAGTTCTTC.

The V call is TRBV5-4, the J call TRBJ2-4; a possible D gene is TRBD1 (5 bases). This CDR3 contains 17 residues. With 2 bases removed from V and 0 bases from J, the gap between germline ends came to 15 bases. Germline CDR1 is SGHNT and CDR2 is YYREEE (reference sequence). The CDR3 region is CASSFSDTMLAKNIQYF. CDR3 nucleotides: TGTGCCAGCAGCTTTTCGGACACAATGCTAGCCAAAAACATTCAGTACTTC. Based on the CDR3 plus reference TRBV5-4 and TRBJ2-4, the full variable domain is ETGVTQSPTHLIKTRGQQVTLRCSSQSGHNTVSWYQQALGQGPQFIFQYYREEENGRGNFPPRFSGLQFPNYSSELNVNALELDDSALYLCASSFSDTMLAKNIQYFGAGTRLSVL.

The J gene is TRBJ1-5, the V gene TRBV4-1, with D unclear. V gave up 4 bases and J gave up 6 bases, with 10 bases separating them. CDR1 is MGHRA, CDR2 YSYEKL, per germline. The CDR3 is 13 residues long. CDR3 sequence reads: CASSPTVRQPQHF. DNA for the CDR3: TGCGCCAGCAGCCCTACTGTTCGTCAGCCCCAGCATTTT.

The genes are TRBV28 and TRBJ1-6; TRBD1 matches 9 bases. The ends lost 8 bases at V and 0 bases at J; junction bases unmatched: 14. Germline assignment: CDR1 MDHEN and CDR2 SYDVKM. This CDR3 has 19 residues. CDR3 sequence: CASRHDRGAFSSYNSPLHF. CDR3 coding DNA: TGTGCCAGCCGCCACGACAGGGGGGCGTTCAGCTCCTATAATTCACCCCTCCACTTT.

This clone has only one observation. V gene TRBV28 combines with J gene TRBJ1-4, with TRBD1 matching over 7 bases. V shed 6 bases, J shed 8 bases, and the junction held 12 bases outside the gene matches. The CDR3 totals 15 residues. The V gene's germline CDR1 is MDHEN and CDR2 SYDVKM. The CDR3: CASSPTTGVGEKLFF. As DNA, the CDR3 is TGTGCCAGCAGCCCCACCACAGGGGTTGGAGAAAAACTGTTTTTT.

V and J are TRBV4-3 and TRBJ1-1; TRBD1 agrees at 9 bases. The CDR3 extends over 15 amino acids. In germline, CDR1 is LGHNA, CDR2 YSLEER. Trimming at V came to 3 bases and at J to 2 bases, leaving 4 bases not matched to a gene. The CDR3 region has the DNA TGCGCCAGCAGCCAGGTGGACAGGGGAAACACTGAAGCTTTCTTT. It is translated as CASSQVDRGNTEAFF.

This sequence joins TRBV28 and TRBJ2-3; maybe TRBD1 (6 bases). The CDR3 spans 12 residues. The germline V gene encodes CDR1 MDHEN and CDR2 SYDVKM. Between the trimmed V and J ends, which lost 1 base and 9 bases, there was a span of 8 bases. CDR3 nucleotide sequence: TGTGCCAGCAGTTTATTTCAGGGGACGCAGTATTTT. Its translation: CASSLFQGTQYF.

V and J are TRBV5-5 and TRBJ1-4; D not certain. From germline, CDR1 is SGHKS and CDR2 YYEKEE (reference sequence). The CDR3 length is 16 residues. With 4 bases removed from V and 7 bases from J, the gap between germline ends came to 20 bases. The CDR3 spells CASSRTGLGLSEKLFF. CDR3 nucleotides: TGTGCCAGCAGCCGAACTGGTCTCGGGTTGAGTGAAAAACTGTTTTTT.

The chain couples TRBV19 to TRBJ2-2, with 8 bases that match TRBD1. Trimming cost V 2 bases and J 4 bases; bases outside gene matches: 6. Germline CDR1 LNHDA, CDR2 SQIVND (reference sequence). CDR3 size: 16 residues. The CDR3 protein is CASSITGGFSTGELFF. The DNA of the CDR3 is TGTGCCAGTAGTATAACAGGGGGATTTTCCACCGGGGAGCTGTTTTTT. Variable domain in full (rest from reference TRBV19 and TRBJ2-2): DGGITQSPKYLFRKEGQNVTLSCEQNLNHDAMYWYRQDPGQGLRLIYYSQIVNDFQKGDIAEGYSVSREKKESFPLTVTSAQKNPTAFYLCASSITGGFSTGELFFGEGSRLTVL.

This sequence joins TRBV27 and TRBJ2-7, with TRBD1 matching over 7 bases. Germline V gene data show CDR1 as MNHEY and CDR2 as SMNVEV (reference sequence). V shed 6 bases, J shed 3 bases, and the junction held 5 bases outside the gene matches. This CDR3 is 13 amino acids long. CDR3 residues: CASRLDRHYEQYF. The CDR3 DNA reads as TGTGCCAGCAGGTTGGACAGGCACTACGAGCAGTACTTC.

This sequence joins TRBV2 and TRBJ2-2, with TRBD2 matching over 13 bases. Trimming removed 6 bases from V and 4 bases from J; junction bases left unmatched: 5. CDR3 length equals 16 residues. Looked up from germline, CDR1 is SNHLY and CDR2 is FYNNEI. The CDR3 loop is CASRATSGRATGELFF. The DNA of the CDR3 is TGTGCCAGCAGGGCAACTAGCGGGAGGGCCACCGGGGAGCTGTTTTTT.

J is TRBJ2-1 and V is TRBV5-8, with D possibly TRBD1 on 7 matching bases. The germline V gene has CDR1 SGHTS and CDR2 YDEGEE. This CDR3 region has 15 residues. Trimming removed 3 bases at V and 6 bases at J, with 16 bases between. CDR3 sequence (DNA): TGTGCCAGCAGCTCCAGGAGGGGGCTGTCCAATGAGCAGTTCTTC. It specifies CASSSRRGLSNEQFF.

The chain uses TRBV6-2 or TRBV6-3 and TRBJ1-2; D unresolved. The ends were cut back, 6 bases at V and 8 bases at J, with 19 bases in the middle. Germline V lookup: CDR1 MNHEY, CDR2 SVGEGT. The CDR3 has 14 amino acids. The CDR3 coding sequence is TGTGCCAGCAGCAGAGAGTGGGAGTTTAGCGGCTACACCTTC. Translating gives CASSREWEFSGYTF.

This clone was seen a handful of times. This chain uses TRBV28 with TRBJ1-6; no firm D call. Germline CDR1 MDHEN, CDR2 SYDVKM. This CDR3 region has 12 residues. The V end was cut by 2 bases, the J end by 9 bases, with 5 bases between. The CDR3 region has the DNA TGTGCCAGCAGTTTAGAGCTTTCACCCCTCCACTTT. Translation gives CASSLELSPLHF.

The chain couples TRBV7-2 to TRBJ2-5, with D unresolved. V was shortened by 4 bases and J by 5 bases, with 5 bases between the two germline ends. The CDR3 consists of 11 residues. Germline-derived CDR1 and CDR2 are SGHTA and FQGNSA. CDR3 amino acids: CASSSQETQYF. The CDR3, as DNA: TGTGCCAGCAGCTCGCAGGAGACCCAGTACTTC.